These 23 T cell receptor beta chains were all obtained from the same sample, sequenced in a study of lymphopenia after photon versus proton radiotherapy. Profiling relied on immunoSEQ multiplex PCR, and the TCRdb table lists in-frame clones only, not all of them. The sample contains tens of thousands of clones, about 85% of which appear only once. Specimen: peripheral blood, collected from a patient treated with proton-based radiotherapy. The source of these receptors is a woman in her seventies with pancreatic cancer.

The sample holds a few counts of this clone. V and J are TRBV21-1 and TRBJ1-6. TRBV21-1 is assigned pseudogene status. CDR3 length: 16 amino acids. CDR3 in amino acids: CASSKGVRDGDSPLHF. For the CDR3, the DNA is TGTGCCAGCAGCAAAGGGGTAAGGGATGGGGATTCACCCCTCCACTTT.

The CDR3 DNA follows: TGTGCCAGCAGCTTGGGACAACTTAGCAATCAGCCCCAGCATTTT. It codes for CASSLGQLSNQPQHF. V and J are TRBV7-2 and TRBJ1-5; D perhaps matches TRBD1 (6 bases). Germline-derived CDR1 and CDR2 are SGHTA and FQGNSA. V lost 3 bases and J 0 bases, leaving 9 bases between the germline ends. The CDR3 runs 15 residues.

This sequence joins TRBV7-8 and TRBJ2-1; 7 nucleotides line up with TRBD1. Germline CDR1 and CDR2: SGHVS and FQNEAQ. The CDR3 is made up of 18 amino acids. The trim removed 1 base at V and 0 bases at J, leaving 9 bases unmatched. The DNA of the CDR3 is TGTGCCAGCAGCTTAGTTGGTCGGGGACAGAGCTCCTACAATGAGCAGTTCTTC. Protein sequence: CASSLVGRGQSSYNEQFF.

The chain carries TRBV5-1 and TRBJ2-5, with 9 bases lining up with TRBD2. Germline V gene sequence: CDR1 SGHRS, CDR2 YFSETQ. Trimming removed 1 base from V and 4 bases from J; junction bases left unmatched: 8. CDR3 length: 16 amino acids. The CDR3 DNA reads TGCGCCAGCAGCTTGCTCCCTAGCGGGAATTTAGAGACCCAGTACTTC. Encoded protein: CASSLLPSGNLETQYF. Combining the CDR3 with reference TRBV5-1 and TRBJ2-5 gives the whole variable domain KAGVTQTPRYLIKTRGQQVTLSCSPISGHRSVSWYQQTPGQGLQFLFEYFSETQRNKGNFPGRFSGRQFSNSRSEMNVSTLELGDSALYLCASSLLPSGNLETQYFGPGTRLLVL.

This chain links TRBV11-2 with TRBJ2-7, with D possibly matching TRBD1 (5 bases). This CDR3 is 12 amino acids long. Trimming stripped 5 bases from V and 3 bases from J, with 8 bases between. Germline V gives CDR1 SGHAT, CDR2 FQNNGV. The CDR3 nucleotides are TGTGCCAGCAGCCCTGACAGCTACGAGCAGTACTTC. Amino acids: CASSPDSYEQYF.

This clone was detected only a few times. This chain connects TRBV28 to TRBJ1-5; D not resolved. There are 11 residues in the CDR3. Germline V gene data show CDR1 as MDHEN and CDR2 as SYDVKM. V was pared by 5 bases and J by 8 bases, with 7 bases between. The CDR3 region is CASSKPEPQHF. The CDR3 nucleotides are TGTGCCAGCAGTAAGCCGGAGCCCCAGCATTTT.

The V gene is TRBV28, the J gene TRBJ1-2, with D unresolved. Germline CDR1 is MDHEN and CDR2 is SYDVKM. This CDR3 has 11 residues. V was pared by 5 bases and J by 7 bases, with 8 bases between. The CDR3 region has the DNA TGTGCCAGCAGTGTAACCAGTGGCTACACCTTC. It codes for CASSVTSGYTF.

The V gene is TRBV28, the J gene TRBJ2-5; TRBD1 is a possible D gene (6 bases). Trimming took 5 bases from V and 2 from J, leaving 15 bases between them. Germline-derived CDR1 and CDR2 are MDHEN and SYDVKM. This CDR3 region has 15 residues. Here the CDR3 reads CASSARGKGQETQYF. DNA of the CDR3: TGTGCCAGCAGTGCCAGGGGAAAGGGGCAAGAGACCCAGTACTTC.

This clone occurred a few times. The chain recombines TRBV7-2 with TRBJ2-7; tentatively, D is TRBD1 or TRBD2 (5 bases each). V lost 0 bases, J lost 3 bases, and 9 bases lay in between. Germline V CDR1 and CDR2: SGHTA, FQGNSA. CDR3 length: 14 residues. Written as DNA, the CDR3 is TGTGCCAGCAGCTTAGCTGTGGGGGTCTACGAGCAGTACTTC. Translated, it gives CASSLAVGVYEQYF. The complete variable domain, with remaining parts taken from reference TRBV7-2 and TRBJ2-7, reads GAGVSQSPSNKVTEKGKDVELRCDPISGHTALYWYRQSLGQGLEFLIYFQGNSAPDKSGLPSDRFSAERTGGSVSTLTIQRTQQEDSAVYLCASSLAVGVYEQYFGPGTRLTVT.

The chain uses TRBV7-9 and TRBJ2-7, with D unresolved. From germline, CDR1 is SEHNR and CDR2 FQNEAQ (reference sequence). V was pared by 2 bases and J by 2 bases, with 16 bases between. The CDR3 consists of 16 residues. CDR3 coding DNA: TGTGCCAGCAGCTTAAGTGGTCGAAGCCTTGCCTACGAGCAGTACTTC. Translating gives CASSLSGRSLAYEQYF.

The chain employs TRBV7-2 and TRBJ2-7; D possibly matches TRBD1 or TRBD2 (5 bases each). Per the germline V gene, CDR1 is SGHTA and CDR2 is FQGNSA. The CDR3 is 16 residues long. V dropped 3 bases and J dropped 5 bases, with 20 bases sitting between them. The DNA for the CDR3 is TGTGCCAGCAGCTTTACCGGGACGACCACGTCGAACGAGCAGTACTTC. It translates to CASSFTGTTTSNEQYF.

The count of this clone is one. The chain is built from TRBV30 and TRBJ1-3; D may be TRBD1 (6 bases). The V gene's germline CDR1 is GTSNPN and CDR2 SVGIG (reference sequence). V was shortened by 4 bases and J by 0 bases, with 16 bases between the two germline ends. The CDR3 is 16 residues long. For the CDR3, the DNA is TGTGCCTGGATGGTATGGACAGAGAGCTCTGGAAACACCATATATTTT. This translates into CAWMVWTESSGNTIYF. The full variable domain, with the rest looked up from reference TRBV30 and TRBJ1-3, is SQTIHQWPATLVQPVGSPLSLECTVEGTSNPNLYWYRQAAGRGLQLLFYSVGIGQISSEVPQNLSASRPQDRQFILSSKKLLLSDSGFYLCAWMVWTESSGNTIYFGEGSWLTVV.

V usage is TRBV5-1 and J usage is TRBJ2-1; 10 bases agree with TRBD2. CDR1 and CDR2 (germline): SGHRS, YFSETQ. The CDR3 has 16 amino acids. Germline trimming cut 0 bases from V and 4 bases from J; bases unmatched to any gene: 4. CDR3: CASSLAGTSDYNEQFF. The CDR3, as DNA: TGCGCCAGCAGCTTGGCCGGGACTAGCGATTACAATGAGCAGTTCTTC.

V usage is TRBV15 and J usage is TRBJ2-1; D is undetermined. CDR1 is LNHNV and CDR2 is YYDKDF in the germline V gene (reference sequence). This CDR3 spans 14 amino acids. V lost 0 bases to trimming and J lost 5 bases, with 8 bases between them. This CDR3 reads CATSRDISDNEQFF. CDR3 sequence (DNA): TGTGCCACCAGCAGAGATATTTCCGACAATGAGCAGTTCTTC.

CDR3 sequence: CASSQDTDGDYQQYF. The CDR3 DNA reads TGCGCCAGCAGCCAAGATACCGACGGGGACTACCAGCAGTACTTC. The chain links TRBV4-3 to TRBJ2-5; TRBD2 aligns across 7 bases. Looked up from germline, CDR1 is LGHNA and CDR2 is YSLEER. J lost 11 bases, V lost 0 bases, and 12 bases had no gene match. This CDR3 is built from 15 residues.

The gene calls are TRBV21-1 and TRBJ1-3. TRBV21-1 is shown as a pseudogene. The CDR3 spans 11 residues. In DNA form, the CDR3 reads TGTGCCAGCGTACCCGTGCACACCATATATTTT. It translates to CASVPVHTIYF.

This rearrangement joins TRBV6-5 to TRBJ1-6; a possible D gene is TRBD1 (5 bases). CDR3 size: 13 residues. Germline values: CDR1 MNHEY, CDR2 SVGAGI. The V gene lost 8 bases and the J gene lost 6 bases, with 11 bases spanning the gap. As DNA, the CDR3 is TGTGCCAGCTCGGGGACGGGTAATTCACCCCTCCACTTT. It encodes CASSGTGNSPLHF.

This clone was seen a single time. The chain combines TRBV28 with TRBJ2-3; the match to TRBD2 covers 7 bases. The CDR3 extends over 13 amino acids. Germline-derived CDR1 and CDR2 are MDHEN and SYDVKM. J was trimmed by 3 bases and V by 6 bases; bases with no gene match: 3. CDR3 sequence reads: CASRWGGTDTQYF. CDR3 DNA: TGTGCCAGCAGATGGGGGGGAACAGATACGCAGTATTTT.

V and J are TRBV4-3 and TRBJ2-2; D is possibly TRBD2 (6 bases). Germline lookup yields CDR1 LGHNA and CDR2 YSLEER. V was pared by 1 base and J by 4 bases, with 13 bases between. The CDR3 loop spans 16 amino acids. The CDR3 spells CASSQGAGRSTGELFF. CDR3 in DNA: TGCGCCAGCAGCCAAGGGGCTGGGAGGTCCACCGGGGAGCTGTTTTTT.

The chain links TRBV7-2 to TRBJ2-5, with no clear D. V lost 5 bases to trimming and J lost 3 bases, with 16 bases between them. The CDR3 consists of 15 residues. The V gene's germline CDR1 is SGHTA and CDR2 FQGNSA. CDR3 nucleotide sequence: TGTGCCAGCAGCCGGATCGTGTTTTTGAAAGAGACCCAGTACTTC. Translated: CASSRIVFLKETQYF.

The chain carries TRBV28 and TRBJ1-4; 8 bases agree with TRBD1. Germline assignment: CDR1 MDHEN and CDR2 SYDVKM. CDR3 length: 14 residues. J lost 7 bases, V lost 7 bases, and 8 bases had no gene match. CDR3 region: CASNADRVGEKLFF. CDR3 in DNA: TGTGCCAGCAATGCGGACAGGGTGGGTGAAAAACTGTTTTTT.

The count of this clone is one. V gene TRBV5-6 combines with J gene TRBJ2-7; 10 bases match TRBD2. The CDR3 contains 16 residues. J lost 7 bases, V lost 0 bases, and 10 bases had no gene match. The germline gives CDR1 SGHDT, CDR2 YYEEEE. The CDR3 sequence: CASSLVASGRLWEQYF. The DNA for the CDR3 is TGTGCCAGCAGCTTGGTGGCTAGCGGGAGACTCTGGGAGCAGTACTTC.

The CDR3 loop reads CASSLGSVTEAFF. The CDR3 coding sequence is TGTGCCAGCAGCTTAGGATCCGTGACTGAAGCTTTCTTT. V is TRBV11-3 and J is TRBJ1-1; D ambiguous. This CDR3 contains 13 residues. Trimming pared 1 base from V and 5 bases from J, leaving 8 bases between. Germline CDR1 reads SGHNT; CDR2 reads YENEEA.